Each of the 24 T cell receptor beta chains below was sequenced from the same sample in a study of blood T cells in healthy people across ages. The use of a sample-barcoded 5' primer and a J-beta primer mix characterized a second PCR of about 6 to 11 cycles. MiXCR was run by TCRdb on the 5' RACE reads, yielding one entry per CDR3 protein. The sample holds more than 650,000 distinct CDR3 sequences, approximately 55% seen once. The sequenced sample consisted of blood. Receptors originate from an elderly man in good health.

The V and J genes are TRBV6-5 and TRBJ2-7; 9 bases line up with TRBD1. The V and J ends lost 2 bases and 1 base, in that order; junction bases with no gene match: 6. The CDR3 loop spans 16 amino acids. From germline, CDR1 is MNHEY and CDR2 SVGAGI. In DNA form, the CDR3 reads TGTGCCAGCAGTTACGCCGGGACAGGGTATTCCTACGAGCAGTACTTC. Protein: CASSYAGTGYSYEQYF.

This chain joins TRBV5-1 and TRBJ2-5, with 8 bases fitting TRBD2. This CDR3 has 15 residues. Unmatched junction bases numbered 8, after V lost 2 bases and J lost 5 bases. Per the germline V gene, CDR1 is SGHRS and CDR2 is YFSETQ. The CDR3 protein is CASSFQAGAIETQYF. The CDR3 DNA reads TGCGCCAGCAGCTTTCAAGCGGGAGCTATCGAGACCCAGTACTTC.

In its sample, this clonotype was seen once. The V call is TRBV21-1, the J call TRBJ1-1. TRBV21-1 counts as a pseudogene. CDR3 length equals 15 residues. The CDR3 reads CASSRLSEQHTEAFF. CDR3 sequence (DNA): TGTGCCAGCAGCCGACTCAGCGAGCAGCACACTGAAGCTTTCTTT.

V gene TRBV5-1 combines with J gene TRBJ1-2, with 7 positions matching TRBD1. This CDR3 is built from 14 residues. V lost 0 bases and J lost 10; bases outside the gene matches: 9. Germline V CDR1 and CDR2: SGHRS, YFSETQ. The CDR3 loop is CASSLDRGRSDYTF. The CDR3 DNA is TGCGCCAGCAGCTTGGACAGGGGAAGAAGTGACTACACCTTC.

This clonotype was picked up a small number of times. The chain is built from TRBV2 and TRBJ2-3; 9 nucleotides align to TRBD2. Germline assignment: CDR1 SNHLY and CDR2 FYNNEI. Trimming removed 3 bases from V and 6 bases from J; junction bases left unmatched: 7. CDR3 length: 15 amino acids. For the CDR3, the DNA is TGTGCCAGCAGTGATGATAGCGGGAGATTGGATACGCAGTATTTT. It is translated as CASSDDSGRLDTQYF. The full variable domain, in which reference TRBV2 and TRBJ2-3 provide the parts outside the CDR3, is EPEVTQTPSHQVTQMGQEVILRCVPISNHLYFYWYRQILGQKVEFLVSFYNNEISEKSEIFDDQFSVERPDGSNFTLKIRSTKLEDSAMYFCASSDDSGRLDTQYFGPGTRLTVL.

This chain joins TRBV29-1 and TRBJ2-5, with D possibly being TRBD2 (5 bases). CDR3 length: 13 amino acids. V gave up 3 bases and J gave up 1 base, with 9 bases separating them. Germline assignment: CDR1 SQVTM and CDR2 ANQGSEA. The CDR3 reads CSVDPGSQETQYF. CDR3 nucleotides: TGCAGCGTTGATCCGGGATCCCAAGAGACCCAGTACTTC. Filled out from reference TRBV29-1 and TRBJ2-5, the complete variable domain reads SAVISQKPSRDICQRGTSLTIQCQVDSQVTMMFWYRQQPGQSLTLIATANQGSEATYESGFVIDKFPISRPNLTFSTLTVSNMSPEDSSIYLCSVDPGSQETQYFGPGTRLLVL.

The chain recombines TRBV20-1 with TRBJ2-7; D is perhaps TRBD1 or TRBD2 (6 bases each). The CDR3 is 13 amino acids. Trimming shortened V by 6 bases and J by 2 bases, and 14 bases separated the two germline ends. Germline CDR1 and CDR2: DFQATT and SNEGSKA (reference sequence). CDR3 in DNA: TGCAGTGCGAGGGGGACTGATACCTACGAGCAGTACTTC. Translation: CSARGTDTYEQYF.

The chain couples TRBV6-2 or TRBV6-3 to TRBJ1-1; TRBD1 is a possible D gene (5 bases). The V gene lost 6 bases and the J gene lost 3 bases, with 14 bases spanning the gap. The CDR3 totals 14 residues. Germline V gene data show CDR1 as MNHEY and CDR2 as SVGEGT. DNA for the CDR3: TGTGCCAGCAGACGTGGACGGGGGGACACTGAAGCTTTCTTT. Its protein product is CASRRGRGDTEAFF.

The V gene is TRBV7-9, the J gene TRBJ2-5, with D perhaps TRBD1 (6 bases). CDR3 length: 14 amino acids. Trimming cost V 5 bases and J 4 bases, with 14 bases left between them. CDR1 and CDR2 (germline): SEHNR, FQNEAQ (reference sequence). CDR3 region: CASSRATGLETQYF. The CDR3 DNA reads TGTGCCAGCAGCCGGGCTACAGGGTTAGAGACCCAGTACTTC.

There are a few counts of this clonotype. The V gene is TRBV3-1, the J gene TRBJ2-4; no reliable D call. The J call is in doubt because the DNA end fits TRBJ2-7 better. The CDR3 contains 13 residues. Germline CDR1 and CDR2: LGHDT and YNNKEL (reference sequence). CDR3 sequence reads: CASSQARLSEQYF. CDR3 nucleotides: TGTGCCAGCAGCCAAGCGCGCCTTAGCGAGCAGTACTTC.

The chain recombines TRBV6-6 with TRBJ1-4; D gene unclear. The CDR3 extends over 17 amino acids. CDR1 MNHNY and CDR2 SVGAGI come from the germline V gene (reference sequence). V was trimmed by 2 bases and J by 8 bases, leaving 21 bases between them. The CDR3 DNA follows: TGTGCCAGCAGTTACCCACTGGGAGGACCAGATAGGGAAAAACTGTTTTTT. This sequence encodes CASSYPLGGPDREKLFF.

This clonotype was found a few times. The CDR3 DNA sequence: TGCAGCGTCGCGGGACCGGCCAATGAGCAGTTCTTC. Translating it yields CSVAGPANEQFF. The chain uses TRBV29-1 and TRBJ2-1; perhaps TRBD2 as D (6 bases). Germline CDR1 and CDR2: SQVTM and ANQGSEA. CDR3 size: 12 residues. The V end lost 6 bases, the J end lost 6 bases, and 12 bases lay between the germline ends.

V and J are TRBV2 and TRBJ2-5; 12 bases align to TRBD2. The CDR3 has 16 amino acids. With 7 bases clipped from V and 5 bases from J, the junction kept 11 bases outside the gene matches. Germline loops: CDR1 SNHLY, CDR2 FYNNEI. CDR3 DNA: TGTGCCAGCACCCAAGAATACGGACTAGCGGGGGAGACCCAGTACTTC. Translating it yields CASTQEYGLAGETQYF.

The rearrangement links TRBV29-1 to TRBJ1-1; 7 bases fit TRBD1. V gave up 4 bases and J gave up 4 bases; unmatched junction bases: 12. The CDR3 covers 15 residues. Per the germline V gene, CDR1 is SQVTM and CDR2 is ANQGSEA. Written as DNA, the CDR3 is TGCAGCGTTGCCGGGACAGAAAGAAAGGTCACTGAAGCTTTCTTT. Protein: CSVAGTERKVTEAFF.

The CDR3 DNA reads as TGTGCCAGCAGCAAACGAGGAACCTCCCTACTCTCCTACGAGCAGTACTTC. This codes for CASSKRGTSLLSYEQYF. The chain has TRBV21-1 and TRBJ2-7; TRBD2 is the table's D call and was not checked against the DNA. TRBV21-1 is recorded as a pseudogene. The CDR3 contains 17 residues.

The count of this clonotype is one. The J gene is TRBJ2-5, the V gene TRBV4-3; no definite D call. Germline V gives CDR1 LGHNA, CDR2 YSLEER. The CDR3 runs to 15 residues. V dropped 1 base and J dropped 0 bases, with 9 bases sitting between them. CDR3 loop: CASSQANYNQETQYF. The CDR3 nucleotides are TGCGCCAGCAGCCAAGCAAACTACAACCAAGAGACCCAGTACTTC.

The V and J genes are TRBV12-3 or TRBV12-4 and TRBJ2-4, with a tentative D call TRBD2 (6 bases). Near its end, the DNA agrees better with TRBJ2-7, so the J call may be wrong. The CDR3 totals 13 residues. CDR3 residues: CASDGGVQDEQYF. The CDR3 DNA reads as TGTGCCAGCGACGGCGGGGTTCAGGACGAGCAGTACTTC.

In regard to this clonotype: The junction departs from germline at one end; a sequencing error may be responsible. The genes are TRBV5-1 and TRBJ2-6; no definite D call. CDR3 size: 16 residues. Germline CDR1 SGHRS, CDR2 YFSETQ. CDR3 coding DNA: TGCGCCAGCAGCTTAGCCCCTAGGTCTGGGACCAACGTCCTGACTTTC. This sequence encodes CASSLAPRSGTNVLTF.

This clonotype has only one observation. This chain connects TRBV2 to TRBJ2-1; D is undetermined. V was shortened by 5 bases and J by 9 bases, with 11 bases between the two germline ends. CDR3 length: 12 residues. Per the germline V gene, CDR1 is SNHLY and CDR2 is FYNNEI. The CDR3 loop reads CASSRQSSEQFF. The CDR3, as DNA: TGTGCCAGCAGTCGGCAGTCCAGTGAGCAGTTCTTC.

This chain links TRBV9 with TRBJ1-2; 9 bases map to TRBD1. Germline trimming cut 4 bases from V and 4 bases from J; bases unmatched to any gene: 14. The CDR3 covers 17 residues. Germline CDR1 and CDR2: SGDLS and YYNGEE. CDR3 bases: TGTGCCAGCAGCCCCCAGGTCGGAAGGGACAGGGCCTATGGCTACACCTTC. Amino acids: CASSPQVGRDRAYGYTF.

V usage is TRBV24-1 and J usage is TRBJ2-2; 9 bases line up with TRBD1. Per germline, CDR1 KGHDR and CDR2 SFDVKD. The CDR3 runs to 15 residues. The V and J ends lost 4 bases and 5 bases, in that order; junction bases with no gene match: 4. The CDR3 reads CATSEDRGKTGELFF. CDR3 in DNA: TGTGCCACCAGTGAGGACAGGGGAAAGACCGGGGAGCTGTTTTTT.

This chain links TRBV5-1 with TRBJ1-1; D is uncertain. Germline V gene lookup returns CDR1 SGHRS and CDR2 YFSETQ. CDR3 length equals 12 residues. The V end lost 0 bases, the J end lost 8 bases, and 8 bases lay between the germline ends. CDR3 sequence (DNA): TGCGCCAGCAGCTTGGACGGCCGGGAAGCTTTCTTT. As protein: CASSLDGREAFF.

This sequence joins TRBV27 and TRBJ1-2, with D hard to call. The V end was cut by 0 bases, the J end by 2 bases, with 7 bases between. Germline V gives CDR1 MNHEY, CDR2 SMNVEV (reference sequence). The CDR3 loop spans 14 amino acids. CDR3 DNA: TGTGCCAGCAGTTTATCGGTATGGAACTATGGCTACACCTTC. Its protein is CASSLSVWNYGYTF.

V gene TRBV27 combines with J gene TRBJ1-1; D gene unclear. V lost 3 bases, J lost 6 bases, and 8 bases lay in between. The CDR3 totals 12 residues. Germline V gene sequence: CDR1 MNHEY, CDR2 SMNVEV (reference sequence). CDR3 loop: CASSFGGPEAFF. In nucleotides, the CDR3 is TGTGCCAGCAGTTTCGGCGGGCCTGAAGCTTTCTTT.